This T cell receptor beta chain was recovered during a study of blood T cell repertoires in COVID-19. Profiled with immunoSEQ multiplex PCR; TCRdb holds only in-frame clones, not every one. The data contain about 200,000 clones, 75% to 90% of them singletons. This CDR3 spans 19 amino acids. Germline CDR1 reads SGHRS; CDR2 reads YFSETQ. With 1 base clipped from V and 2 bases from J, the junction kept 15 bases outside the gene matches. Participants were aged about 18 to 89 years from some 24 US areas. This chain uses TRBV5-1 with TRBJ2-7, with 10 bases that match TRBD2. The sample taken for sequencing was PBMCs or T cells enriched from blood (not recorded which). The TCR sequence derives from a woman in her 30s who had been exposed to COVID-19. The chain's CDR3 is CASSLSLSLAGATPYEQYF. CDR3 sequence (DNA): TGCGCCAGCAGCTTGTCGTTGTCTCTAGCGGGGGCCACCCCCTACGAGCAGTACTTC.